The 8 T cell receptor beta chains reported below all come from one sample, sequenced in a study of T cells after yellow fever vaccination. TCRdb redid the calling of the 5' RACE reads with MiXCR, one entry per CDR3 protein. The table shows just under 600,000 distinct CDR3 sequences, with about 14% occurring only once. The sequenced sample was PBMCs, obtained on the day of the yellow fever booster vaccination. The receptors come from a man younger than 40 who received the YFV17D yellow fever vaccine.

There are a few counts of this clonotype. The chain's CDR3 is CASSLLAGNSYNEQFF. In DNA, the CDR3 is TGTGCCAGCAGCCTCTTAGCGGGAAACTCCTACAATGAGCAGTTCTTC. The chain joins TRBV27 to TRBJ2-1; 8 nucleotides match TRBD2. The V gene end was trimmed by 6 bases and the J gene end by 0 bases; junction bases not matched to a gene: 7. Looked up from germline, CDR1 is MNHEY and CDR2 is SMNVEV (reference sequence). This CDR3 comprises 16 residues.

This clonotype has just a few counts. V usage is TRBV4-1 and J usage is TRBJ2-3; D possibly uses TRBD1 or TRBD2 (5 bases each). CDR3 length: 14 residues. Trimming left V 0 bases short and J 2 bases short, with 6 bases between. Germline values: CDR1 MGHRA, CDR2 YSYEKL. This CDR3 is CASSQEGTTDTQYF. CDR3 DNA: TGCGCCAGCAGCCAAGAAGGGACCACAGATACGCAGTATTTT.

This clonotype was observed a few times. The chain recombines TRBV7-2 with TRBJ2-1, with 8 bases identical to TRBD2. This CDR3 region has 16 residues. Germline lookup yields CDR1 SGHTA and CDR2 FQGNSA. Trimming removed 3 bases from V and 2 bases from J; junction bases left unmatched: 6. Written as DNA, the CDR3 is TGTGCCAGCAGCTTCGCTTCGGGGGGGGCCTACAATGAGCAGTTCTTC. Translating gives CASSFASGGAYNEQFF.

In this sample, this clonotype turned up a few times. The chain is built from TRBV7-2 and TRBJ1-2; the D gene is possibly TRBD1 (6 bases). This CDR3 has 13 residues. V gave up 1 base and J gave up 4 bases, with 7 bases separating them. Germline CDR1 reads SGHTA; CDR2 reads FQGNSA. The CDR3 here is CASSLVDSYGYTF. The CDR3 DNA reads as TGTGCCAGCAGCTTAGTGGACAGCTATGGCTACACCTTC.

This clonotype was found a few times. The J gene is TRBJ2-1, the V gene TRBV5-1, with D unresolved. CDR3 length equals 14 residues. Trimming cost V 4 bases and J 3 bases, with 11 bases left between them. Germline V CDR1 and CDR2: SGHRS, YFSETQ. The CDR3 coding sequence is TGCGCCAGCAGCCCGGTGAACGACTACAATGAGCAGTTCTTC. It encodes CASSPVNDYNEQFF.

This clonotype was seen many times. The V call is TRBV7-6, the J call TRBJ2-5; D gene unclear. This CDR3 region has 11 residues. The germline V gene has CDR1 SGHVS and CDR2 FNYEAQ. Trimming cost V 5 bases and J 2 bases, with 3 bases left between them. The CDR3 DNA reads TGTGCCAGCAGCCAACAAGAGACCCAGTACTTC. Encoded protein: CASSQQETQYF.

The chain combines TRBV11-1 with TRBJ1-1; D possibly corresponds to TRBD1 (5 bases). With 5 bases removed from V and 3 bases from J, the gap between germline ends came to 10 bases. The V gene's germline CDR1 is SGHAT and CDR2 FQDESV (reference sequence). CDR3 length: 13 residues. The CDR3, as DNA: TGTGCCAGCAGCCCCCGGGACCACACTGAAGCTTTCTTT. Its protein product is CASSPRDHTEAFF.

This clonotype has just a few counts. The genes are TRBV6-2 or TRBV6-3 and TRBJ1-3, with D tentatively TRBD1 (5 bases). V lost 0 bases and J lost 2, with 11 bases in between. This CDR3 comprises 16 residues. CDR1 is MNHEY and CDR2 is SVGEGT in the germline V gene. CDR3 amino acids: CASSYSRRGTGNTIYF. CDR3 in DNA: TGTGCCAGCAGTTACTCCCGGAGGGGTACTGGAAACACCATATATTTT.